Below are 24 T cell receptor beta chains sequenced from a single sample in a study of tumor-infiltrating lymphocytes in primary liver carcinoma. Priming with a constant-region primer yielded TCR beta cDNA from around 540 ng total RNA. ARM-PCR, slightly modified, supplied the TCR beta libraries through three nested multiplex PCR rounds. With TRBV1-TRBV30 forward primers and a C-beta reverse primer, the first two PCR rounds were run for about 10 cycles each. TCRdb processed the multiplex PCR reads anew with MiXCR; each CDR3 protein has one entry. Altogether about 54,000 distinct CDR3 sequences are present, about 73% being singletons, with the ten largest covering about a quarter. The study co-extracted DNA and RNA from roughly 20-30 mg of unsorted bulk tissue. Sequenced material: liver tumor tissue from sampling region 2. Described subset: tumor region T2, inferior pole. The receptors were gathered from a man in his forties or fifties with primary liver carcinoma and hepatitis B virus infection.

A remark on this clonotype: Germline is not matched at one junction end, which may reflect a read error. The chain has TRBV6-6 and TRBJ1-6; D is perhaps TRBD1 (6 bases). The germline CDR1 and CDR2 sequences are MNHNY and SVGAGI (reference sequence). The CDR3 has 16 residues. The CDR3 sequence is CASSYRSGVRESPLHF. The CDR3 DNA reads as TGTGCCAGTAGTTACCGTTCAGGGGTGAGAGAATCACCCCTCCACTTT.

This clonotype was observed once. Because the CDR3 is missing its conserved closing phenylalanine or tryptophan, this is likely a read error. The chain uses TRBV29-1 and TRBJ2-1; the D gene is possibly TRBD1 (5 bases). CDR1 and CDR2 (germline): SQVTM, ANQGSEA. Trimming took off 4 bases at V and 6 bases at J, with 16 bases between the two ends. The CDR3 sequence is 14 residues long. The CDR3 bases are TGCAGCGTTGCCCGGACACCTCAATTCAATGAGCAGTTCCTC. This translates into CSVARTPQFNEQFL.

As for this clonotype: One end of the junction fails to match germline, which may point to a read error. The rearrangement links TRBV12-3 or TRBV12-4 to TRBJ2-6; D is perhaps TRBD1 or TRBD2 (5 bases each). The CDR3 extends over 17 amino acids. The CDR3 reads CANSKGTQLSGASVLTF. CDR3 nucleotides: TGTGCCAACAGTAAAGGGACCCAGCTTTCTGGGGCCAGCGTCCTGACTTTC.

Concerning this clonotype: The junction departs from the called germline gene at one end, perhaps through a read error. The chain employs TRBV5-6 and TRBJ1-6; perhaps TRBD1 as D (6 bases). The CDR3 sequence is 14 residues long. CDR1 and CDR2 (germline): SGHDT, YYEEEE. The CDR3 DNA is TGCGCCAGCAACCCACAGGGCGATAATCCACCCCTCCACTTT. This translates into CASNPQGDNPPLHF.

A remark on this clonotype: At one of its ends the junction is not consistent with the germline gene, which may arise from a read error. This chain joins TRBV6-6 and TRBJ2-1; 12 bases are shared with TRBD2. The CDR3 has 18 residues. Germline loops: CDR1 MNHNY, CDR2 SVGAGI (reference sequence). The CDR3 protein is CASGEGLAGGPIYNEQFF. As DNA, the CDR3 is TGTGCCAGCGGCGAGGGTCTAGCGGGAGGGCCGATTTACAATGAGCAATTCTTC.

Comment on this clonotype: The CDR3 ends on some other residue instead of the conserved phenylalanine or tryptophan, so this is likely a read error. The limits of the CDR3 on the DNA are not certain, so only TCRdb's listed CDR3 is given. The chain's CDR3 is CASRGSGLEPHHS. The chain combines TRBV6-5 with TRBJ1-5. Germline CDR1 and CDR2: MNHEY and SVGAGI. The CDR3 region is 13 residues in length, termini included.

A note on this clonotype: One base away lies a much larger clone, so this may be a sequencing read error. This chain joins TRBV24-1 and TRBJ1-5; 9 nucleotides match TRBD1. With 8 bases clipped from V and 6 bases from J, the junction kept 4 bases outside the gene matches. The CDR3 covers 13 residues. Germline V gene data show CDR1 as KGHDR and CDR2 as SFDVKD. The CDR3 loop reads CATTTGGGQPQHF. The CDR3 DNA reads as TGTGCCACCACCACAGGGGGCGGTCAGCCCCAGCATTTT.

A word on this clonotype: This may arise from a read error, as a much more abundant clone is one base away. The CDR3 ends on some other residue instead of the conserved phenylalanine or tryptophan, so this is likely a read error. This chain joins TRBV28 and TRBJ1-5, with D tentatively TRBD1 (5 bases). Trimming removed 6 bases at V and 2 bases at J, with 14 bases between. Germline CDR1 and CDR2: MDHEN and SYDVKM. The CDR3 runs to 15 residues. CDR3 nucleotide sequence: TGTGCCAGCAGCCTTCAGGGAGGGGGCAATCAGCCCCAGCATTTG. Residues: CASSLQGGGNQPQHL.

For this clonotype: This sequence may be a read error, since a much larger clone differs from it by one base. The CDR3 protein is CTSTGRLGKNIQYF. Here the CDR3 DNA reads TGTACCAGCACTGGGAGGTTAGGCAAAAACATTCAGTACTTC. This rearrangement joins TRBV28 to TRBJ2-4; TRBD2 is a possible D gene (6 bases). Germline V gene data show CDR1 as MDHEN and CDR2 as SYDVKM. This CDR3 has 14 residues.

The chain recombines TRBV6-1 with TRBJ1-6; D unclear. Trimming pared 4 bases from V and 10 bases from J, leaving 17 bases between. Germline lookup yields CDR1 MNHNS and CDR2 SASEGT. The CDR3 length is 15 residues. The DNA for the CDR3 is TGTGCCAGCAGTGTAATGGTCTCCGGGTGGTCACCCCTCCACTTT. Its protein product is CASSVMVSGWSPLHF.

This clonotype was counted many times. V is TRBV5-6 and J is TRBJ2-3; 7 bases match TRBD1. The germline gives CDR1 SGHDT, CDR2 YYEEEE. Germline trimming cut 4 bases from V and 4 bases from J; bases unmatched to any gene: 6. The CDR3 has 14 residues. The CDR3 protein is CASSPETGSDTQYF. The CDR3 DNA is TGTGCCAGCAGCCCGGAGACAGGGTCAGATACGCAGTATTTT.

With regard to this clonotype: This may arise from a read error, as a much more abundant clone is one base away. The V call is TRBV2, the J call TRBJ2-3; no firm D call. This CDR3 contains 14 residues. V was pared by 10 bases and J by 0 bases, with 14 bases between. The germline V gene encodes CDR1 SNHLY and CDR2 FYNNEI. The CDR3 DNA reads TGTGCCATCAGCCGAGCGTCAAGCACAGATACGCAGTATTTT. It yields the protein CAISRASSTDTQYF. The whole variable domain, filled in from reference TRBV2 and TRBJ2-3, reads EPEVTQTPSHQVTQMGQEVILRCVPISNHLYFYWYRQILGQKVEFLVSFYNNEISEKSEIFDDQFSVERPDGSNFTLKIRSTKLEDSAMYFCAISRASSTDTQYFGPGTRLTVL.

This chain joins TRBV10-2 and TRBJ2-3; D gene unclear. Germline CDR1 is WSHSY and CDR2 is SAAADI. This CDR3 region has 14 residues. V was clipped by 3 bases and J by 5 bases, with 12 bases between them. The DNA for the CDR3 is TGCGCCAGCAGTGACACATTAAAAGGAGATACGCAGTATTTT. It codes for CASSDTLKGDTQYF.

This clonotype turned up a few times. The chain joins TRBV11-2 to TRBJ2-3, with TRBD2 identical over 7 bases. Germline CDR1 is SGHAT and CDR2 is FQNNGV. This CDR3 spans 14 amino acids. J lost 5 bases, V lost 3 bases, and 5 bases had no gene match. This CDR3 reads CASSLSGMEDTQYF. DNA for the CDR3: TGTGCCAGCAGCTTGAGCGGGATGGAAGATACGCAGTATTTT.

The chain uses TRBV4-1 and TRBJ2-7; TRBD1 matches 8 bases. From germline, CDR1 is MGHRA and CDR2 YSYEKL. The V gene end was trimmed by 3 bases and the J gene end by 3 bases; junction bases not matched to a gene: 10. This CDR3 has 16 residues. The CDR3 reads CASSHGGQGSYYEQYF. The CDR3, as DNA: TGCGCCAGCAGCCATGGAGGACAGGGTTCTTACTACGAGCAGTACTTC.

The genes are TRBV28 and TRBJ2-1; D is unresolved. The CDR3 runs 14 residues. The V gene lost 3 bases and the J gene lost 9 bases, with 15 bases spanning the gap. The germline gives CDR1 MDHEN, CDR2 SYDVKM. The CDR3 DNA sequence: TGTGCCAGCAGTTTCCCCGCTGGATGGGGTGAGCAGTTCTTC. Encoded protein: CASSFPAGWGEQFF.

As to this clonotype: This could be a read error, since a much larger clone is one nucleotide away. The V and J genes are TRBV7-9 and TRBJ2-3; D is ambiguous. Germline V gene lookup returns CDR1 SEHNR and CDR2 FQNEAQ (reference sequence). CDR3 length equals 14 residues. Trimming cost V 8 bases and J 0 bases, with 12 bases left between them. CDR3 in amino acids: CASCRSDSTDTQYF. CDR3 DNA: TGTGCCAGCTGCCGCTCCGATAGCACAGATACGCAGTATTTT.

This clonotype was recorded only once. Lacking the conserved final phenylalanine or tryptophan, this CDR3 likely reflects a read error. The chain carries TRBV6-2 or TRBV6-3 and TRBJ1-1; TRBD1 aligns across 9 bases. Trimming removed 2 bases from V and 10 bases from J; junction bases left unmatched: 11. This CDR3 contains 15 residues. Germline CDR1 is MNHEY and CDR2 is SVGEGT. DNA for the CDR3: TGTGCCAGCAGTTACCAGGACAGGGGAACTACTCGAGCTTTCCTT. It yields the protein CASSYQDRGTTRAFL.

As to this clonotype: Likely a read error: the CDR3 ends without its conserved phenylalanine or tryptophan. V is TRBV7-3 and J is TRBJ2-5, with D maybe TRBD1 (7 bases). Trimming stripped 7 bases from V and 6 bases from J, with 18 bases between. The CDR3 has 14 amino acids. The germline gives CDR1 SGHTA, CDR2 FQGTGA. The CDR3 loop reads CASNPGGGPQTQYY. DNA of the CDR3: TGTGCCAGCAATCCAGGAGGGGGCCCGCAGACCCAGTACTAC.

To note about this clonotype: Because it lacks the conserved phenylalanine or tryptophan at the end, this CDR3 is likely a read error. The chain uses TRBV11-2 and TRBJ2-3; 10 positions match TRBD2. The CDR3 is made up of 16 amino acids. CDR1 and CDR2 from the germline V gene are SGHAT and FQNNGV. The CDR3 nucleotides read TGTGCCAGCAGTTTAGGGGGACTAGCGTGGACAGATACGCAGTATTTG. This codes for CASSLGGLAWTDTQYL.

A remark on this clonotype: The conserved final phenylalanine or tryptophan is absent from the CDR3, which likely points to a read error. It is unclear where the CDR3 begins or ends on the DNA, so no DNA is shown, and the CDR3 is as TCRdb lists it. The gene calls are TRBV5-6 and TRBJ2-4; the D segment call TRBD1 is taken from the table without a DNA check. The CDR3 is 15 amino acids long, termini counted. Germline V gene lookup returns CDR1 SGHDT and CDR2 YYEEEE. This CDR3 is CASSLLGGLGNIKYL.

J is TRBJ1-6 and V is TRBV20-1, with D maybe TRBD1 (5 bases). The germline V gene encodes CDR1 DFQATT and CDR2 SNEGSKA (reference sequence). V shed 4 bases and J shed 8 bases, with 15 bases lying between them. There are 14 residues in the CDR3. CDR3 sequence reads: CSAKSGAEHSPLHF. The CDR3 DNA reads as TGCAGTGCTAAATCCGGGGCGGAACATTCACCCCTCCACTTT.

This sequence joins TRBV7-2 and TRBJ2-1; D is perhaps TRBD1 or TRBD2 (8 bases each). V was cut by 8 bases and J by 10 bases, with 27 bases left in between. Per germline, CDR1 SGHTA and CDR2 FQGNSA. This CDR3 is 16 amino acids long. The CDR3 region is CASSLRQGTSYWEQFF. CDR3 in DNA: TGTGCCAGCTCACTCAGACAGGGGACTAGTTATTGGGAGCAGTTCTTC.

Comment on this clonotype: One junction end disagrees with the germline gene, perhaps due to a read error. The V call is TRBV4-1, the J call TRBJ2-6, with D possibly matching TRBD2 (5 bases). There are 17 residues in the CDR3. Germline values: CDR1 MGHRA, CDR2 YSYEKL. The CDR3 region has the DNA TGCGCCAGCAGCCAAGGTCCAGGAGCCACCGGGGACAACGTCCTGACTTTC. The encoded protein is CASSQGPGATGDNVLTF.